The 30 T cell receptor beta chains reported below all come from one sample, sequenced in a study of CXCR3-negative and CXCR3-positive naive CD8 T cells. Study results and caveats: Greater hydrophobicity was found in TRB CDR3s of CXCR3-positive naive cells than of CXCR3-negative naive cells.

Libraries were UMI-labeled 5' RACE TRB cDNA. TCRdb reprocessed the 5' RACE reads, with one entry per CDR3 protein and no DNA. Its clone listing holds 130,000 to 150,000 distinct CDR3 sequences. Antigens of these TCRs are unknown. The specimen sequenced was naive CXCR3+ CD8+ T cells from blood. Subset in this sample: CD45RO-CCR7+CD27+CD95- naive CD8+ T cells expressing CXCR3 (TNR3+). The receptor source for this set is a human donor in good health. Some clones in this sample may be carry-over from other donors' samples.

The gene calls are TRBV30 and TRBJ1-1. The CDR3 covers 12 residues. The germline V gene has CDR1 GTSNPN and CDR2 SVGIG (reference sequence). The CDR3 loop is CAWIPLNTEAFF.

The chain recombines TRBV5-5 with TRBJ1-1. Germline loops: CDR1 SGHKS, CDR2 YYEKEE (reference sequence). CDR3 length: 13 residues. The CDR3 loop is CASSLAREIEAFF.

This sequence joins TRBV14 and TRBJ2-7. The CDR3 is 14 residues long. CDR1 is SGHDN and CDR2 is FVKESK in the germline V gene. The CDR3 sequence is CASSQDGPIYEQYF.

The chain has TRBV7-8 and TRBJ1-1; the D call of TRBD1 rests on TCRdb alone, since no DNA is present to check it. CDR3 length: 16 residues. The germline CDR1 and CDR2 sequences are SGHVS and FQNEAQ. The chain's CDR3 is CASSLVVSAGVAEAFF. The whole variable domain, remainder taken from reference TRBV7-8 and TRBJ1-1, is GAGVSQSPRYKVAKRGQDVALRCDPISGHVSLFWYQQALGQGPEFLTYFQNEAQLDKSGLPSDRFFAERPEGSVSTLKIQRTQQEDSAVYLCASSLVVSAGVAEAFFGQGTRLTVV.

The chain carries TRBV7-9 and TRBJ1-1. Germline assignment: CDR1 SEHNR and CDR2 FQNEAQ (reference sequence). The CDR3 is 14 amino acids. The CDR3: CASRHPGPYTEAFF.

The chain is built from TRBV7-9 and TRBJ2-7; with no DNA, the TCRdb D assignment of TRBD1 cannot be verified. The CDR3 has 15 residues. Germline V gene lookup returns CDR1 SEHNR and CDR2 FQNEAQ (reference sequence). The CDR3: CASSSRDRPSYEQYF.

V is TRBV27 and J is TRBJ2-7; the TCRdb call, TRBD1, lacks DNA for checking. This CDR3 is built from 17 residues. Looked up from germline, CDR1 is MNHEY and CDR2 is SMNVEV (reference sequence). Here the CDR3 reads CASSSPGERPGPYEQYF.

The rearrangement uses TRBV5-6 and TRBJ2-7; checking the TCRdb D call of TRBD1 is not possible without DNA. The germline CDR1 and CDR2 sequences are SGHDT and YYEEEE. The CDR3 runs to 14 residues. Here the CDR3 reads CAKQGPISHYEQYF.

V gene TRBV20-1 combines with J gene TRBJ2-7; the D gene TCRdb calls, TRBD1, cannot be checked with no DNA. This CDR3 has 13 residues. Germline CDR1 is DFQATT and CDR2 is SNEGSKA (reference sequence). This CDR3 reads CSARAQGSDEQYF.

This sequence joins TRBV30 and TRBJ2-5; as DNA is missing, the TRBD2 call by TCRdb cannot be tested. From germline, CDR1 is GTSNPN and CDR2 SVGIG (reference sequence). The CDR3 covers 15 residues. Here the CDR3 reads CAWTLGSGSQETQYF.

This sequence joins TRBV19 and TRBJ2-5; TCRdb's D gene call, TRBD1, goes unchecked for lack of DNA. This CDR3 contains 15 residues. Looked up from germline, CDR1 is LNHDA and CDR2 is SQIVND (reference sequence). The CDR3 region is CASSPVGRIKETQYF.

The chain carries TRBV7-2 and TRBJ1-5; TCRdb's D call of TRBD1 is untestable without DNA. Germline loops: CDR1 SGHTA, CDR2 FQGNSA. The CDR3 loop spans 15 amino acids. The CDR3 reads CASSSWGDINQPQHF.

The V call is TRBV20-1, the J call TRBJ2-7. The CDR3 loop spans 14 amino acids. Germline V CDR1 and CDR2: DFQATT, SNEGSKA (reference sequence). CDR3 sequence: CSARRQYSSYEQYF.

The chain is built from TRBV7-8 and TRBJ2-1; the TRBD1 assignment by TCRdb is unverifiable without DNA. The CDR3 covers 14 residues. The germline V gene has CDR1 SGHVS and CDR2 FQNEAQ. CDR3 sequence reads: CASSLGAVDNEQFF. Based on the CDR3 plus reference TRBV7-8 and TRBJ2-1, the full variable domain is GAGVSQSPRYKVAKRGQDVALRCDPISGHVSLFWYQQALGQGPEFLTYFQNEAQLDKSGLPSDRFFAERPEGSVSTLKIQRTQQEDSAVYLCASSLGAVDNEQFFGPGTRLTVL.

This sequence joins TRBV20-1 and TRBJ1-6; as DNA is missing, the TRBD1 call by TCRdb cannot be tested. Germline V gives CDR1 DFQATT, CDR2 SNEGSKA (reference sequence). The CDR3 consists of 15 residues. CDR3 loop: CSARDPYRDNSPLHF.

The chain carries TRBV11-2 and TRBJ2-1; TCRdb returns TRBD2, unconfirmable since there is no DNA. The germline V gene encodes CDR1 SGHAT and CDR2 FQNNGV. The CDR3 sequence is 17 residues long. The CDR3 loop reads CASSLSFLAGINNEQFF.

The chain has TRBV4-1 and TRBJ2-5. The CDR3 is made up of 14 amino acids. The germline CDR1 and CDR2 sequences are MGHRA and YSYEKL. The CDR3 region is CASSQEGIQETQYF.

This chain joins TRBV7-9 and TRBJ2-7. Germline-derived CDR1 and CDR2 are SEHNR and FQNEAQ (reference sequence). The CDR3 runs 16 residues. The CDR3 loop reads CASSSKWQGSSYEQYF.

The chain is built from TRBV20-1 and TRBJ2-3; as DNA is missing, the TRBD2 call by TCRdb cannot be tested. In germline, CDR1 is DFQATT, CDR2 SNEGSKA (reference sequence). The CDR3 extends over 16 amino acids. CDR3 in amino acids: CSAYTGTSGSSGTQYF.

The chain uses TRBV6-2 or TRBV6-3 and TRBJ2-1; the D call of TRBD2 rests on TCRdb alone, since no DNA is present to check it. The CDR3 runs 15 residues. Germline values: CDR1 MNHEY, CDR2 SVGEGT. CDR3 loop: CASSFSGTPFNEQFF.

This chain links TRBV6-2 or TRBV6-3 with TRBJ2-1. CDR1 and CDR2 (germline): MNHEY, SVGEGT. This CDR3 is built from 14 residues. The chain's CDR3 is CASSANSLYNEQFF.

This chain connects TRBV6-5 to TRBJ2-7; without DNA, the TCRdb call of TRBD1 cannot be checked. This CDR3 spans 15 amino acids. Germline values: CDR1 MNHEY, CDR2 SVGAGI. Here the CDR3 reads CASSYYGAGTYEQYF.

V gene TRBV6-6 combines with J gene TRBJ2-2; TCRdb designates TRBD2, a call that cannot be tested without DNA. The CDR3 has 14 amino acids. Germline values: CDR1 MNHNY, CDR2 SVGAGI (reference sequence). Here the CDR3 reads CASSYWLAGGELFF.

CDR3: CASSLPSNSPLHF. V and J are TRBV19 and TRBJ1-6. The CDR3 contains 13 residues. Germline lookup yields CDR1 LNHDA and CDR2 SQIVND (reference sequence).

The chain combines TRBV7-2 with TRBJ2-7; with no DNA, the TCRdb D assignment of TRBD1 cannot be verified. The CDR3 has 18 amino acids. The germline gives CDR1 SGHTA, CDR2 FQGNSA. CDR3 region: CASSLNGLGGGLFYEQYF.

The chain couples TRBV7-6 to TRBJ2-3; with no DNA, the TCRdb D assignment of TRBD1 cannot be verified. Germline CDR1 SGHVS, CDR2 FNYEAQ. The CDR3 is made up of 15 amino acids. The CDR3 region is CASSRDSPQTDTQYF.

CDR3 residues: CSVEGESGELFF. The chain couples TRBV29-1 to TRBJ2-2; the TCRdb call, TRBD1, lacks DNA for checking. The CDR3 runs 12 residues. Germline CDR1 reads SQVTM; CDR2 reads ANQGSEA.

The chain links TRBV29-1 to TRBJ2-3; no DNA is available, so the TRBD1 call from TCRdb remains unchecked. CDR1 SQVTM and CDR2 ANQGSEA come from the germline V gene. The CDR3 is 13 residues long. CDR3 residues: CSVNRVLTDTQYF.

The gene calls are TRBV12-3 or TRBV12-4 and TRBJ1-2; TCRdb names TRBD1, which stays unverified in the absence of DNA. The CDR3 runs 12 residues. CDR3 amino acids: CASSDRSYGYTF.

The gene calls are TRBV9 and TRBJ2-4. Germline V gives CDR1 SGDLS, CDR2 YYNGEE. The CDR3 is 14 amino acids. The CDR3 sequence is CASSRLYTKNIQYF.